These T cell receptor beta chains were read from a single sample in a study of blood T cell repertoires in COVID-19. Repertoires were generated with immunoSEQ multiplex PCR, while TCRdb's copy carries only in-frame clones and drops some. The data show fewer than 120,000 clones, around three quarters seen once. Sample: peripheral blood. These receptors were obtained from a woman in her fifties or sixties with acute or convalescent COVID-19. CDR3s leave out the opening cysteine and the closing phenylalanine or tryptophan. The size field is filled for only some rows; it gives once, few, many or a size class.

size	V	J	CDR3
NA	TRBV18	TRBJ1-5	ASSPEQGADNQPQH
NA	TRBV6-2/TRBV6-3	TRBJ2-7	ASSSRRYRLGPYEQY
NA	TRBV7-2	TRBJ1-1	ASSFSSKNTEAF
once	TRBV3-1/TRBV3-2	TRBJ1-5	ASSQGGTALRQPQH
few	TRBV28	TRBJ1-5	ASGEGIDQPQH
NA	TRBV6-5	TRBJ1-2	ASSWGNYGYT
once	TRBV9	TRBJ1-6	ASSVATGLSPLH
few	TRBV10-1	TRBJ2-1	ASSESIGRGEQF
NA	TRBV24-1	TRBJ2-2	ATSDLQSNTGELF
NA	TRBV27	TRBJ1-5	ASSLSGQGAGQPQH
few	TRBV4-2	TRBJ1-1	ASSQEGNRPNTEAF
NA	TRBV28	TRBJ1-2	ASSLGGARNYGYT
NA	TRBV2	TRBJ1-5	ASSADRGLQPQH
NA	TRBV5-4	TRBJ2-2	ASSPGGLAHTGELF
NA	TRBV10-1	TRBJ2-7	ASSRGQGINYEQY
NA	TRBV19	TRBJ1-2	ASSIMAGQGST
NA	TRBV2	TRBJ1-6	ASMTTGRNSPLH
many	TRBV12-3/TRBV12-4	TRBJ1-4	ASRRQGWEKLF
few	TRBV7-2	TRBJ2-4	ASSLLAVGRGAKNIQY
NA	TRBV5-1	TRBJ2-5	ASSLDSSGKETQY
NA	TRBV18	TRBJ1-2	ASSPTGARDYGYT
NA	TRBV29-1	TRBJ2-1	SAGQGYNEQF
few	TRBV2	TRBJ1-3	ASSWDRVGNTIY
NA	TRBV19	TRBJ1-2	ASSMDRDNGYT
few	TRBV19	TRBJ1-4	ASVRPGANEKLF
NA	TRBV19	TRBJ1-6	ASSPPGQSNSPLH
NA	TRBV6-4	TRBJ2-3	ASALVGSTDPQY
NA	TRBV28	TRBJ1-2	ASSSGIVGNYGYT
NA	TRBV28	TRBJ2-2	ASSLSTGELF
NA	TRBV7-2	TRBJ1-2	ASSLDSGNNYGYT
NA	TRBV28	TRBJ2-3	ASSSNNVRFSDTQY
NA	TRBV19	TRBJ1-4	ASSIRRQGFQGEKLF
NA	TRBV19	TRBJ2-7	ASSMRGNSYEQY
NA	TRBV28	TRBJ1-1	ASSLGHTNTEAF
few	TRBV19	TRBJ1-1	ASSYRRGNTEAF
once	TRBV28	TRBJ2-7	ASSTPTGGFYEQY
few	TRBV19	TRBJ1-1	ATDRGRAEAF
NA	TRBV18	TRBJ1-6	ASSPGRGEMSPPLH
few	TRBV7-7	TRBJ1-1	ASSLKSGTEAF
NA	TRBV10-2	TRBJ1-5	ASSLSTGTGGNQPQH
NA	TRBV24-1	TRBJ2-3	ATSESGTTDTQY
NA	TRBV2	TRBJ1-4	ASRIGGLNEKLF
NA	TRBV9	TRBJ1-3	ASSVGVSSSGNTIY
NA	TRBV5-5	TRBJ2-7	ASSRRTGLTYEQY
NA	TRBV7-8	TRBJ1-4	ASSLSRTGLNEKLF
many	TRBV6-2/TRBV6-3	TRBJ1-1	ASSHRDRGGTEAF
few	TRBV24-1	TRBJ2-7	ATSARSSYEQY
NA	TRBV2	TRBJ1-5	ASSVPGYSNQPQH
NA	TRBV19	TRBJ1-5	ASMGGQTSNQPQH
many	TRBV6-5	TRBJ1-1	ASSRRDRAFEAF
NA	TRBV20-1	TRBJ1-1	SLANTEAF
NA	TRBV28	TRBJ2-7	ASSLRTVPYEQY
once	TRBV9	TRBJ1-1	ASSASMISSGTEAF
NA	TRBV3-1/TRBV3-2	TRBJ2-1	ASSRTRNNEQF